This T cell receptor (beta chain) was profiled in a study of low-dose radiotherapy and immunotherapy resistance in tumors. Study at large: Radiation delivery to Cohort 1 consisted of 0.5 Gy per fraction every 2 weeks, summing to 6.5 Gy. Cohort 2's total reached 13 Gy over 26 weeks, at 1 Gy per fraction every two weeks.

Indicated time point: before trial treatment. Treatment combined nivolumab, ipilimumab, aspirin, low-dose cyclophosphamide and low-dose radiotherapy in a dose-escalation trial. First-strand cDNA relied on TRAV- and TRBV-specific primers spanning alpha and beta chains. TCRs were amplified for approximately 22 PCR cycles with a constant-region primer and V-primer adapter. Following isolation, mRNA was amplified via in vitro transcription. A single record per CDR3 protein comes from TCRdb applying MiXCR to the reads. In the table there are about 64,000 distinct CDR3 sequences, more than 25% of which are singletons. CDR3 length equals 14 residues. Per germline, CDR1 LGHDT and CDR2 YNNKEL (reference sequence). The ends were cut back, 0 bases at V and 2 bases at J, with 7 bases in the middle.

The source was PBMCs, collected before treatment. The chain employs TRBV3-1 and TRBJ2-5; TRBD2 is a possible D gene (5 bases). This sequence originates from a male donor with rectosigmoid adenocarcinoma. CDR3 in amino acids: CASSQEPGQETQYF. As DNA, the CDR3 is TGTGCCAGCAGCCAAGAACCGGGGCAAGAGACCCAGTACTTC.